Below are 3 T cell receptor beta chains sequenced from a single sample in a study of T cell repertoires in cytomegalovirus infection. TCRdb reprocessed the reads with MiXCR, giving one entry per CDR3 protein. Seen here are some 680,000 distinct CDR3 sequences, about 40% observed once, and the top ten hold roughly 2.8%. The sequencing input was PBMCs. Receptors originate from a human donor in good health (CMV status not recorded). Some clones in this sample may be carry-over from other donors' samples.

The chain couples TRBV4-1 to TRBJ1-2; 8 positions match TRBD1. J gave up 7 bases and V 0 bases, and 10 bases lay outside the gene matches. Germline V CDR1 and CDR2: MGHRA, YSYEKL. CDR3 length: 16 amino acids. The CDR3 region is CASSQEGDRGWGGYTF. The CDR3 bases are TGCGCCAGCAGCCAAGAAGGTGACAGGGGATGGGGTGGCTACACCTTC.

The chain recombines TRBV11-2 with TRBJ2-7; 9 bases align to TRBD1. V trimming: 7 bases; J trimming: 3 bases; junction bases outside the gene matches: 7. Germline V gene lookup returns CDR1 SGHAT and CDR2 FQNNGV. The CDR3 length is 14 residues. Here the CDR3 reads CASTIRDRVYEQYF. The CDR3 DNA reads TGTGCCAGCACCATTCGGGACAGGGTCTACGAGCAGTACTTC.

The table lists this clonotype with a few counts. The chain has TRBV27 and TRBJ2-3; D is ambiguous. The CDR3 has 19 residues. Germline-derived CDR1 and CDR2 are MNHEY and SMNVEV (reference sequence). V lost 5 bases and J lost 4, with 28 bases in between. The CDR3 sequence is CASSRDKLDRLVSADTQYF. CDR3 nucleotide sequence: TGTGCCAGCAGTCGAGATAAATTGGACCGGTTAGTGTCGGCAGATACGCAGTATTTT.